Listed here are 5 T cell receptor beta chains from one sample, sequenced in a study of blood T cell repertoires in COVID-19. Profiling relied on immunoSEQ multiplex PCR, and the TCRdb table lists in-frame clones only, not all of them. Of about 85,000 clones in the sample, approximately 90% were seen once. Material: peripheral blood. All receptors derive from a man aged 45-60 years with acute or convalescent COVID-19.

V gene TRBV7-2 combines with J gene TRBJ2-1; D perhaps matches TRBD2 (6 bases). The CDR3 has 14 residues. V was trimmed by 6 bases and J by 5 bases, leaving 14 bases between them. Germline CDR1 and CDR2: SGHTA and FQGNSA. CDR3 bases: TGTGCCAGCAGTCTCTTCCGGGAGAACAATGAGCAGTTCTTC. The encoded protein is CASSLFRENNEQFF.

V is TRBV14 and J is TRBJ2-1; D not resolved. Germline lookup yields CDR1 SGHDN and CDR2 FVKESK. This CDR3 is built from 13 residues. V was cut by 0 bases and J by 4 bases, with 4 bases left in between. As DNA, the CDR3 is TGTGCCAGCAGCCAAGAAACTTACAATGAGCAGTTCTTC. Its translation is CASSQETYNEQFF.

V and J are TRBV29-1 and TRBJ2-2; D is possibly TRBD1 (6 bases). The germline V and J ends were trimmed by 3 bases and 8 bases, with 10 bases remaining between them. The CDR3 is made up of 12 amino acids. Germline CDR1 and CDR2: SQVTM and ANQGSEA. The CDR3 here is CSVDIQGGELFF. CDR3 nucleotides: TGCAGCGTTGACATACAGGGAGGGGAGCTGTTTTTT.

This clone was detected only once. The rearrangement links TRBV19 to TRBJ1-6; D call uncertain. In germline, CDR1 is LNHDA, CDR2 SQIVND (reference sequence). V dropped 8 bases and J dropped 11 bases, with 19 bases sitting between them. The CDR3 extends over 14 amino acids. CDR3 coding DNA: TGTGCCAGTTCGGAAACGGGGAGAGAGACACCCCTCCACTTT. Protein: CASSETGRETPLHF.

The genes are TRBV24-1 and TRBJ1-1, with D uncertain. The V gene's germline CDR1 is KGHDR and CDR2 SFDVKD. V dropped 10 bases and J dropped 5 bases, with 10 bases sitting between them. This CDR3 region has 11 residues. CDR3 in amino acids: CATSEGTEAFF. CDR3 DNA sequence: TGTGCCACGTCAGAGGGTACTGAAGCTTTCTTT.